The TCR beta chain under discussion was sequenced for a study of T cell responses to AZD1222 COVID-19 vaccine. Findings of the study overall: Only after the peak T cell response were repertoires sampled. Vaccine-related CD4 TCRs covered spike, predominating at 160-218 and 743-854.

Sequenced by immunoSEQ multiplex PCR; TCRdb stores in-frame clones only, minus some. The data hold roughly 200,000 clones, with 94% observed a single time. V was shortened by 6 bases and J by 3 bases, with 18 bases between the two germline ends. Germline CDR1 reads MNHEY; CDR2 reads SVGAGI. The CDR3 is 15 residues long. On this clone itself: The antigen remains unidentified.

J is TRBJ2-7 and V is TRBV6-5; D might be TRBD1 (5 bases). The clonotype originates from an adult who received the MenACWY meningococcal vaccine as a control. The starting material was peripheral blood, obtained 28 days after the second dose of the MenACWY control vaccine. The CDR3 reads CASRALHETVYEQYF. The CDR3 DNA reads TGTGCCAGCAGGGCTCTCCACGAGACAGTCTACGAGCAGTACTTC.